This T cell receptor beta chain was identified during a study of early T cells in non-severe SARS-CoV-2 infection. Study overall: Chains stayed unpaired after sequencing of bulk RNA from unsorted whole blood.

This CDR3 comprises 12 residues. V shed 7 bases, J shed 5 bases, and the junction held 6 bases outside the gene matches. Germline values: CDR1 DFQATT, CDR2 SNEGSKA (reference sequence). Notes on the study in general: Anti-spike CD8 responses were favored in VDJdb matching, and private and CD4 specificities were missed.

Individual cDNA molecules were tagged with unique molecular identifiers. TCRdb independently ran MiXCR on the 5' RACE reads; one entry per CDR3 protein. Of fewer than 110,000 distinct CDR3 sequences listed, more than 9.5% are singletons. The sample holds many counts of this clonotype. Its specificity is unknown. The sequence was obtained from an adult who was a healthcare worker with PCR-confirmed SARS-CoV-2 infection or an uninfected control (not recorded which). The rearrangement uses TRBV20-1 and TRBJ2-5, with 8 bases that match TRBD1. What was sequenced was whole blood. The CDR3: CSVKQGGETQYF. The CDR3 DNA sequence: TGCAGTGTTAAACAGGGGGGCGAGACCCAGTACTTC.